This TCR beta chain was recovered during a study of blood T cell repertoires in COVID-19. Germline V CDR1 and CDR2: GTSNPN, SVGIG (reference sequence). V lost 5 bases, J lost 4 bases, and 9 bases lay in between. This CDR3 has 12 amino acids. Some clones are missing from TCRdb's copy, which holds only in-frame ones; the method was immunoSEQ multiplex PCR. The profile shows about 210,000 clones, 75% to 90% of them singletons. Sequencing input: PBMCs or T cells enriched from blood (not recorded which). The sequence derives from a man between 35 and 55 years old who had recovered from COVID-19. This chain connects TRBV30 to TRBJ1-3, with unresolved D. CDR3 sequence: CAWGPGGNTIYF. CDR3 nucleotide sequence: TGTGCCTGGGGGCCTGGGGGAAACACCATATATTTT.